These 9 T cell receptor beta chains originate from one sample sequenced in a study of graft-versus-host responses after intestinal transplantation (dated by TCRdb to the early 2020s). No antigens are known for them. Libraries were constructed by the immunoSEQ multiplex PCR assay. As stored in TCRdb, this immuneACCESS dataset retains in-frame rearrangements with V and J assigned. A fraction of the clones does not appear; measured against another copy, unresolved V genes explain less than half of the discrepancy, and the remainder lacks a known reason. Counted in this sample were about 120,000 clones; 85% to 95% of them appeared once. Over 2.5% of the sample comes from the top ten. What the time point label conveys for this sample: cells obtained before transplantation from donor or recipient. Sequenced material: unstimulated CD8+ T cells sorted from spleen or lymph node cells, taken before intestinal transplant. Receptors originate from a human donor who received an intestinal transplant.

The DNA for the CDR3 is TGTGCCAGCACTGAAGTGGCTAACTATGGCTACACCTTC. It codes for CASTEVANYGYTF. The chain couples TRBV28 to TRBJ1-2, with D hard to call. V was shortened by 7 bases and J by 0 bases, with 9 bases between the two germline ends. The CDR3 has 13 amino acids. Germline values: CDR1 MDHEN, CDR2 SYDVKM.

This chain links TRBV9 with TRBJ1-2, with 8 bases aligning to TRBD1. The V gene's germline CDR1 is SGDLS and CDR2 YYNGEE. J was trimmed by 4 bases and V by 4 bases; bases with no gene match: 6. CDR3 length equals 14 residues. DNA for the CDR3: TGTGCCAGCAGCCCCGGGACAGGTTTCTATGGCTACACCTTC. This codes for CASSPGTGFYGYTF.

The V and J genes are TRBV2 and TRBJ2-5; maybe TRBD2 (6 bases). V lost 6 bases to trimming and J lost 3 bases, with 20 bases between them. Looked up from germline, CDR1 is SNHLY and CDR2 is FYNNEI. The CDR3 loop spans 16 amino acids. This CDR3 reads CASREGETVPEETQYF. The CDR3 DNA follows: TGTGCCAGCAGGGAGGGAGAGACAGTCCCGGAAGAGACCCAGTACTTC. Based on the CDR3 plus reference TRBV2 and TRBJ2-5, the full variable domain is EPEVTQTPSHQVTQMGQEVILRCVPISNHLYFYWYRQILGQKVEFLVSFYNNEISEKSEIFDDQFSVERPDGSNFTLKIRSTKLEDSAMYFCASREGETVPEETQYFGPGTRLLVL.

V is TRBV9 and J is TRBJ1-3; D call uncertain. The CDR3 runs to 15 residues. With 3 bases removed from V and 0 bases from J, the gap between germline ends came to 10 bases. Germline V gene sequence: CDR1 SGDLS, CDR2 YYNGEE. The CDR3 bases are TGTGCCAGCAGCGCCACGACCGGCTCTGGAAACACCATATATTTT. Amino acids: CASSATTGSGNTIYF.

The rearrangement joins TRBV7-8 to TRBJ2-3, with 8 bases fitting TRBD2. CDR1 SGHVS and CDR2 FQNEAQ come from the germline V gene. With V trimmed by 5 bases and J by 5 bases, 18 bases remained unmatched. The CDR3 runs 18 residues. CDR3 sequence (DNA): TGTGCCAGCAGCCCGACCAGGATTAGCGGGACGGCGGGAGATACGCAGTATTTT. It specifies CASSPTRISGTAGDTQYF. Full variable domain (rest looked up from reference TRBV7-8 and TRBJ2-3): GAGVSQSPRYKVAKRGQDVALRCDPISGHVSLFWYQQALGQGPEFLTYFQNEAQLDKSGLPSDRFFAERPEGSVSTLKIQRTQQEDSAVYLCASSPTRISGTAGDTQYFGPGTRLTVL.

The chain is built from TRBV15 and TRBJ1-2; D is possibly TRBD1 (5 bases). The V gene lost 5 bases and the J gene lost 5 bases, with 12 bases spanning the gap. The CDR3 extends over 13 amino acids. Looked up from germline, CDR1 is LNHNV and CDR2 is YYDKDF (reference sequence). CDR3 nucleotides: TGTGCCACCAGCGACGGGGGGTGGTATGGCTACACCTTC. As protein: CATSDGGWYGYTF.

This chain uses TRBV6-5 with TRBJ2-2; D is unclear. The length of the CDR3 is 13 residues. Between the trimmed V and J ends, which lost 5 bases and 2 bases, there was a span of 6 bases. Germline loops: CDR1 MNHEY, CDR2 SVGAGI. The CDR3 DNA is TGTGCCAGCAGTGGTTTCAACACCGGGGAGCTGTTTTTT. Translated: CASSGFNTGELFF.

This clone came up once. V is TRBV9 and J is TRBJ2-1, with 11 positions matching TRBD2. This CDR3 has 16 amino acids. Trimming removed 3 bases from V and 3 bases from J; junction bases left unmatched: 5. The germline V gene encodes CDR1 SGDLS and CDR2 YYNGEE. The CDR3 loop is CASSAQTSGNYNEQFF. In nucleotides, the CDR3 is TGTGCCAGCAGCGCTCAGACTAGCGGGAACTACAATGAGCAGTTCTTC.

The chain employs TRBV4-2 and TRBJ2-7, with 12 bases identical to TRBD2. V was pared by 3 bases and J by 6 bases, with 9 bases of the junction left unmatched. There are 16 residues in the CDR3. From germline, CDR1 is LGHNA and CDR2 YNFKEQ. The CDR3 region has the DNA TGTGCCAGCAGCCACGACCTAGCGGGAGGGCGGTTCGAGCAGTACTTC. Amino acids: CASSHDLAGGRFEQYF.